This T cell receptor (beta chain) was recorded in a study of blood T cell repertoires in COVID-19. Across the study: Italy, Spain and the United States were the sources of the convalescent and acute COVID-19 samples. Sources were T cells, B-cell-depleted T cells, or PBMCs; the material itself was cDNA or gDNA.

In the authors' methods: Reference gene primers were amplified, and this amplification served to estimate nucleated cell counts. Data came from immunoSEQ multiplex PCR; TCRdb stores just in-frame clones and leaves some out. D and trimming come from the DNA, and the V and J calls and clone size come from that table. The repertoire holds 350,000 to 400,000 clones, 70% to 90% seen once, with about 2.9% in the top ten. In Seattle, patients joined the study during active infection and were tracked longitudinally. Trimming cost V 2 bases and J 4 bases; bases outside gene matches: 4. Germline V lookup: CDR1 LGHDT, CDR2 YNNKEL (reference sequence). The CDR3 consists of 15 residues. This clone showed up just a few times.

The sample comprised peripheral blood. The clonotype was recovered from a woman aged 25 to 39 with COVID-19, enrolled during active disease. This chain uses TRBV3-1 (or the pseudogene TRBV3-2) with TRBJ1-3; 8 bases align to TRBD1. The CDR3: CASSQLQGVGNTIYF. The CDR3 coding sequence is TGTGCCAGCAGCCAATTACAGGGGGTCGGAAACACCATATATTTT.